These T cell receptor beta chains were read from a single sample in a study of identifying expanded T cells in peripheral blood. Method: immunoSEQ multiplex PCR; TCRdb's copy keeps in-frame clones and lacks some. The sample includes around 70,000 clones, roughly nine tenths of them seen just once. What was sequenced was blood. These receptors all stem from a person aged 18 to 75 in good health. Both conserved end residues are part of each CDR3. The D gene is left open where the match is weak.

j_call | cdr3_length | v_call | d_call | cdr3_nt | cdr3_aa
TRBJ1-2 | 17 | TRBV5-4 | TRBD1 | TGTGCCAGCAGCTTAGGACAGGGGGCCCTTAAGGGCTATGGCTACACCTTC | CASSLGQGALKGYGYTF
TRBJ1-5 | 15 | TRBV6-5 | NA | TGTGCCAGCAGTGTAGGACGGAGTTCCAATCAGCCCCAGCATTTT | CASSVGRSSNQPQHF
TRBJ2-7 | 13 | TRBV29-1 | NA | TGCAGCGTTACCGGGACACCTACCTACGAGCAGTACTTC | CSVTGTPTYEQYF
TRBJ2-1 | 15 | TRBV6-6 | TRBD2 | TGTGCCAGCAGTGACCCTGCGGGAGTAGGCAATGAGCAGTTCTTC | CASSDPAGVGNEQFF
TRBJ2-7 | 14 | TRBV7-9 | NA | TGTGCCAGCAGGGCCGATGTCAACTCCTACGAGCAGTACTTC | CASRADVNSYEQYF
TRBJ2-3 | 16 | TRBV11-3 | TRBD1 | TGTGCCAGCAGCGGGGGGACAGGGACGATCACAGATACGCAGTATTTT | CASSGGTGTITDTQYF
TRBJ2-5 | 14 | TRBV5-1 | NA | TGCGCCAGCAGCCCAGCAGGGACACAAGAGACCCAGTACTTC | CASSPAGTQETQYF
TRBJ2-5 | 14 | TRBV9 | NA | TGTGCCAGCAGCGTAGGCCAGATTCAAGAGACCCAGTACTTC | CASSVGQIQETQYF
TRBJ1-1 | 12 | TRBV7-8 | NA | TGTGCCAGCAGCCCGAGGGGGGAGGGGGCTTTCTTT | CASSPRGEGAFF
TRBJ2-7 | 14 | TRBV14 | NA | TGTGCCAGCAGCCAAGAGCCCCTCGACTACGAGCAGTACTTC | CASSQEPLDYEQYF